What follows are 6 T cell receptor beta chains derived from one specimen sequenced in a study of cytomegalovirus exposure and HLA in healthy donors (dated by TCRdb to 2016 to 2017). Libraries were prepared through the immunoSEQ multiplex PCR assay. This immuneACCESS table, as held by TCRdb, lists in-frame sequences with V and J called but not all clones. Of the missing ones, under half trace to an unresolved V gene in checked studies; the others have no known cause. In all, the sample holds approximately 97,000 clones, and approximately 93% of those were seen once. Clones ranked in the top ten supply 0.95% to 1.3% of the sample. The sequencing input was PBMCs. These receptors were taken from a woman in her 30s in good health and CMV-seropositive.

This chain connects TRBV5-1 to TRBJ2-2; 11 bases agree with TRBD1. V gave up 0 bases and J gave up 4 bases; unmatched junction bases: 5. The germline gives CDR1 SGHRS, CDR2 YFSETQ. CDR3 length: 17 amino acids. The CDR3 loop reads CASSLAGGQGVTGELFF. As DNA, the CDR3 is TGCGCCAGCAGCTTGGCCGGGGGACAGGGGGTCACCGGGGAGCTGTTTTTT.

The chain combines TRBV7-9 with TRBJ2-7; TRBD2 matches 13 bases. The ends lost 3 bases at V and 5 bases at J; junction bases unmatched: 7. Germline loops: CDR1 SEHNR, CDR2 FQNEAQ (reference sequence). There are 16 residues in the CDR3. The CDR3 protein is CASSLPGLAGVHEQYF. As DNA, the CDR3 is TGTGCCAGCAGCTTGCCCGGACTAGCGGGAGTACACGAGCAGTACTTC.

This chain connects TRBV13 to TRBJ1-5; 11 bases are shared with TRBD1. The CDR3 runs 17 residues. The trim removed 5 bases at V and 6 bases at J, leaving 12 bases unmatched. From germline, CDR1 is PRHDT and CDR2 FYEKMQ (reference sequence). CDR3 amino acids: CASSRARDRGAPQPQHF. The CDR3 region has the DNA TGTGCCAGCAGCCGGGCCAGGGACAGGGGGGCACCTCAGCCCCAGCATTTT.

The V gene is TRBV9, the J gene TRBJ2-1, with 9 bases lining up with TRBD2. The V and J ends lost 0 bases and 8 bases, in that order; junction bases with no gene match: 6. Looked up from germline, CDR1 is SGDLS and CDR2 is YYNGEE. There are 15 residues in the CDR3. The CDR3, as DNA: TGTGCCAGCAGCGTAGAGCCTAGCGGGAACTATGAGCAGTTCTTC. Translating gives CASSVEPSGNYEQFF.

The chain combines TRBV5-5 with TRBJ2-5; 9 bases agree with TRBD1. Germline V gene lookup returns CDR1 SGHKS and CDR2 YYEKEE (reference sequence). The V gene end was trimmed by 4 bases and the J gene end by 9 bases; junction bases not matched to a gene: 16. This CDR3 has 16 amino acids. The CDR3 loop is CASSPDYGTGRGAQYF. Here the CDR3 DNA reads TGTGCCAGCAGCCCTGATTATGGGACAGGGAGGGGGGCCCAGTACTTC.

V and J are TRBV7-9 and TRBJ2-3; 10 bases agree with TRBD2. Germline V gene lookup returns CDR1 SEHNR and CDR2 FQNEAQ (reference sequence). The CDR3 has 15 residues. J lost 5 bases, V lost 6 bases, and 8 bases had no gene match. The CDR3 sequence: CASSKSGRAEDTQYF. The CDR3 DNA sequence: TGTGCCAGCAGTAAGAGCGGGAGGGCCGAAGATACGCAGTATTTT.